The sequence of this T cell receptor (beta chain) was determined in a study of T cell changes during pregnancy in multiple sclerosis. CDR3 length: 16 residues. Trimming at V came to 4 bases and at J to 11 bases, leaving 13 bases not matched to a gene. CDR1 is SGHRS, CDR2 YFSETQ, per germline. The repertoire was sequenced with immunoSEQ multiplex PCR; TCRdb's copy has only in-frame clones and lacks some. The sample has 70,000 to 80,000 clones; about nine tenths are singletons. The source material was CD4+ T cells from peripheral blood mononuclear cells, sampled before pregnancy. The receptor comes from a female donor with multiple sclerosis, enrolled in a pregnancy study. The chain has TRBV5-1 and TRBJ2-3; 13 positions agree with TRBD2. CDR3 sequence (DNA): TGCGCCAGCAGCCCCGGACTAGCGGGGGCCCTCGGGGGGCAGTATTTT. Its translation: CASSPGLAGALGGQYF.